This T cell receptor beta chain was found in a study of T cells in Graves' hyperthyroidism and ophthalmopathy. The sample holds a few counts of this clonotype. Template material for amplifying TCR beta CDR3 regions consisted of RNA transcripts. HTBI primers were used for first-round RT-PCR of the TCR CDR3. TCRdb processed the multiplex PCR reads anew with MiXCR; each CDR3 protein has one entry. This sample yields around 620,000 distinct CDR3 sequences, of which 14% are seen a single time; 7% to 9% belongs to the top ten. There are 14 residues in the CDR3. V shed 9 bases and J shed 4 bases, with 16 bases lying between them. CDR1 LNHDA and CDR2 SQIVND come from the germline V gene (reference sequence).

The chain couples TRBV19 to TRBJ2-1, with D perhaps TRBD1 (6 bases). The specimen sequenced was blood. The clonotype comes from a woman aged 18-35 years with Graves' ophthalmopathy. The CDR3 sequence is CASAGTTLYNEQFF. The DNA for the CDR3 is TGTGCCAGCGCCGGGACAACTCTTTACAATGAGCAGTTCTTC.